This T cell receptor (beta chain) was found in a study of CD8 T cells in Susac syndrome. Across the study: At the time of blood draw, patients with Susac syndrome were therapy-naive, receiving corticosteroids, or receiving intravenous immunoglobulin alone.

In the case of this clonotype: Its matching antigen is unknown.

About 0.5 to 1 ug RNA was reverse transcribed with random hexamers. TCR beta CDR3 was amplified by immunoSEQ covering 54 Vbeta and 13 Jbeta. TCRdb ran MiXCR on the immunoSEQ multiplex PCR reads and lists one entry per CDR3 protein. The data show 150,000 to 160,000 distinct CDR3 sequences, with approximately 96% seen just once and approximately 0.15% held by the top ten. Trimming pared 6 bases from V and 7 bases from J, leaving 13 bases between. CDR3 size: 12 residues. CDR1 is SQVTM and CDR2 is ANQGSEA in the germline V gene. Study-level points and caveats: Within Susac syndrome CD4+ T cell repertoires, clonal expansion was not evident.

The clonotype comes from a human donor with Susac syndrome. Input material: CD4+ T cells from PBMCs. The chain uses TRBV29-1 and TRBJ1-5; possibly TRBD1 for D (5 bases). DNA of the CDR3: TGCAGCGTACAGGTTGTCGGCCAGCCCCAGCATTTT. Its translation: CSVQVVGQPQHF.